What follows are 30 T cell receptor beta chains derived from one specimen sequenced in a study of CD8 T cells in Susac syndrome. Reverse transcription of about 0.45 to 1 ug RNA was performed with random hexamers. MiXCR, applied by TCRdb to the immunoSEQ multiplex PCR reads, yields one record per CDR3 protein. This sample has about 120,000 distinct CDR3 sequences, with just under 95% found just once. Sequenced input: CD4+ T cells from PBMCs. Every receptor here comes from a human donor with multiple sclerosis.

V is TRBV27 and J is TRBJ2-5, with D unresolved. The CDR3 consists of 14 residues. Germline V gene sequence: CDR1 MNHEY, CDR2 SMNVEV (reference sequence). Between the trimmed V and J ends, which lost 6 bases and 5 bases, there was a span of 16 bases. The CDR3 DNA reads as TGTGCCAGCAGGTTAATGTTCAGTACGGAGACCCAGTACTTC. It encodes CASRLMFSTETQYF.

The rearrangement links TRBV12-3 or TRBV12-4 to TRBJ2-2; 10 bases align to TRBD2. The CDR3 has 17 amino acids. V dropped 2 bases and J dropped 6; count of bases not matched to a gene: 9. As DNA, the CDR3 is TGTGCCAGCAGTTTACAAGCGGGGGGGATGATGGCCGGGGAGCTGTTTTTT. Its protein product is CASSLQAGGMMAGELFF.

The chain recombines TRBV18 with TRBJ2-3, with 10 bases identical to TRBD1. Germline trimming cut 6 bases from V and 4 bases from J; bases unmatched to any gene: 7. This CDR3 is 15 amino acids long. Per the germline V gene, CDR1 is KGHSH and CDR2 is LQKENI. The CDR3 bases are TGTGCCAGCTCTTACCGGGACAGGGGATCAGATACGCAGTATTTT. Its protein is CASSYRDRGSDTQYF.

The chain joins TRBV11-1 to TRBJ1-6; 8 positions match TRBD1. The V gene end was trimmed by 5 bases and the J gene end by 6 bases; junction bases not matched to a gene: 3. Germline V gene data show CDR1 as SGHAT and CDR2 as FQDESV (reference sequence). The CDR3 sequence is 14 residues long. The CDR3 loop reads CASSPTGVNSPLHF. CDR3 DNA: TGTGCCAGCAGCCCGACAGGGGTTAATTCACCCCTCCACTTT.

The chain carries TRBV6-5 and TRBJ2-4, with a tentative D call TRBD2 (5 bases). The CDR3 has 15 amino acids. V lost 0 bases and J 0 bases, leaving 6 bases between the germline ends. The germline V gene has CDR1 MNHEY and CDR2 SVGAGI. CDR3 coding DNA: TGTGCCAGCAGTTACTCGAGGGTAGCCAAAAACATTCAGTACTTC. This translates into CASSYSRVAKNIQYF.

The gene calls are TRBV20-1 and TRBJ2-1; D may be TRBD2 (6 bases). This CDR3 contains 12 residues. With 4 bases removed from V and 9 bases from J, the gap between germline ends came to 13 bases. Germline CDR1 DFQATT, CDR2 SNEGSKA (reference sequence). CDR3 in amino acids: CSATHSGGEQFF. The CDR3 nucleotides are TGCAGTGCTACCCATAGCGGAGGTGAGCAGTTCTTC.

This clonotype has a single count. The J gene is TRBJ2-1, the V gene TRBV9; D unresolved. The CDR3 covers 14 residues. The ends were cut back, 0 bases at V and 8 bases at J, with 12 bases in the middle. The germline gives CDR1 SGDLS, CDR2 YYNGEE. The CDR3 is CASSVGVVGHEQFF. The CDR3 nucleotides read TGTGCCAGCAGCGTAGGGGTCGTAGGGCATGAGCAGTTCTTC.

This chain uses TRBV7-9 with TRBJ2-7, with unresolved D. Trimming took 2 bases from V and 5 from J, leaving 7 bases between them. CDR3 length: 12 residues. Germline lookup yields CDR1 SEHNR and CDR2 FQNEAQ (reference sequence). The CDR3 DNA sequence: TGTGCCAGCAGCTTAATTTCTAACGAGCAGTACTTC. Residues: CASSLISNEQYF.

This chain uses TRBV6-5 with TRBJ1-1, with 8 bases aligning to TRBD1. CDR3 length: 14 amino acids. J lost 6 bases, V lost 6 bases, and 9 bases had no gene match. Germline V gene sequence: CDR1 MNHEY, CDR2 SVGAGI. This chain's CDR3 is CASSPQDRVAEAFF. The CDR3 DNA reads as TGTGCCAGCAGCCCCCAGGACAGGGTGGCTGAAGCTTTCTTT.

This rearrangement joins TRBV5-4 to TRBJ1-1, with D possibly TRBD1 on 5 matching bases. This CDR3 contains 15 residues. V was trimmed by 4 bases and J by 5 bases, leaving 18 bases between them. From germline, CDR1 is SGHNT and CDR2 YYREEE (reference sequence). The CDR3 loop reads CASSEGRPGETEAFF. DNA of the CDR3: TGTGCCAGCAGCGAAGGCCGACCGGGGGAGACTGAAGCTTTCTTT.

The chain combines TRBV7-9 with TRBJ1-2; D unresolved. The CDR3 spans 11 residues. Germline V gene sequence: CDR1 SEHNR, CDR2 FQNEAQ (reference sequence). Trimming pared 5 bases from V and 3 bases from J, leaving 4 bases between. The CDR3 region has the DNA TGTGCCAGCAGCATGGACTATGGCTACACCTTC. It is translated as CASSMDYGYTF. Full variable domain (remainder filled in from reference TRBV7-9 and TRBJ1-2): DTGVSQNPRHKITKRGQNVTFRCDPISEHNRLYWYRQTLGQGPEFLTYFQNEAQLEKSRLLSDRFSAERPKGSFSTLEIQRTEQGDSAMYLCASSMDYGYTFGSGTRLTVV.

V gene TRBV4-2 combines with J gene TRBJ2-6; 9 bases match TRBD1. The V and J ends lost 4 bases and 0 bases, in that order; junction bases with no gene match: 4. Germline V lookup: CDR1 LGHNA, CDR2 YNFKEQ. CDR3 size: 17 residues. The CDR3 DNA sequence: TGTGCCAGCAGCCGGACAGGGGCTTACTCTGGGGCCAACGTCCTGACTTTC. Protein sequence: CASSRTGAYSGANVLTF.

V is TRBV2 and J is TRBJ1-6, with unresolved D. The V end was cut by 4 bases, the J end by 6 bases, with 13 bases between. This CDR3 region has 15 residues. Germline loops: CDR1 SNHLY, CDR2 FYNNEI. CDR3 in amino acids: CASSASGWSNSPLHF. CDR3 coding DNA: TGTGCCAGCAGTGCCAGCGGGTGGAGTAATTCACCCCTCCACTTT.

The V call is TRBV5-1, the J call TRBJ1-4; D gene ambiguous. Germline CDR1 reads SGHRS; CDR2 reads YFSETQ. Trimming left V 0 bases short and J 5 bases short, with 8 bases between. This CDR3 contains 14 residues. This CDR3 is CASSLGWRNEKLFF. The CDR3 DNA follows: TGCGCCAGCAGCTTGGGGTGGAGGAATGAAAAACTGTTTTTT. Variable domain in full (rest from reference TRBV5-1 and TRBJ1-4): KAGVTQTPRYLIKTRGQQVTLSCSPISGHRSVSWYQQTPGQGLQFLFEYFSETQRNKGNFPGRFSGRQFSNSRSEMNVSTLELGDSALYLCASSLGWRNEKLFFGSGTQLSVL.

V usage is TRBV13 and J usage is TRBJ2-7, with D possibly being TRBD2 (6 bases). The germline V and J ends were trimmed by 4 bases and 3 bases, with 16 bases remaining between them. This CDR3 is built from 15 residues. The germline V gene has CDR1 PRHDT and CDR2 FYEKMQ (reference sequence). CDR3 residues: CASSSRPGLDYEQYF. CDR3 in DNA: TGTGCCAGCAGCTCCCGGCCGGGACTGGACTACGAGCAGTACTTC.

This sequence joins TRBV10-3 and TRBJ2-3; D is undetermined. The germline V and J ends were trimmed by 3 bases and 3 bases, with 7 bases remaining between them. In germline, CDR1 is ENHRY, CDR2 SYGVKD. This CDR3 is 13 amino acids long. Here the CDR3 DNA reads TGTGCCATCAGTGACAGACTTACAGATACGCAGTATTTT. Protein product: CAISDRLTDTQYF.

The V gene is TRBV29-1, the J gene TRBJ2-7, with TRBD1 identical over 9 bases. Per the germline V gene, CDR1 is SQVTM and CDR2 is ANQGSEA. CDR3 length: 13 amino acids. With V trimmed by 3 bases and J by 1 base, 1 base remained unmatched. The CDR3 is CSVDGTGSYEQYF. The CDR3 DNA reads as TGCAGCGTTGATGGGACAGGGTCCTACGAGCAGTACTTC.

The genes are TRBV30 and TRBJ2-3; D gene unclear. The germline gives CDR1 GTSNPN, CDR2 SVGIG (reference sequence). V was trimmed by 0 bases and J by 7 bases, leaving 5 bases between them. There are 11 residues in the CDR3. The chain's CDR3 is CAWSVSNTQYF. The CDR3 DNA reads as TGTGCCTGGAGTGTCTCGAATACGCAGTATTTT.

This rearrangement joins TRBV4-2 to TRBJ1-1; D uncertain. The germline V and J ends were trimmed by 5 bases and 1 base, with 5 bases remaining between them. Germline CDR1 is LGHNA and CDR2 is YNFKEQ. This CDR3 is 12 amino acids long. The CDR3 coding sequence is TGTGCCAGCAGCTGGGAGAACACTGAAGCTTTCTTT. Its protein product is CASSWENTEAFF.

This chain uses TRBV5-6 with TRBJ2-5, with 10 bases matching TRBD1. This CDR3 comprises 17 residues. Germline V CDR1 and CDR2: SGHDT, YYEEEE. The V and J ends lost 0 bases and 2 bases, in that order; junction bases with no gene match: 7. CDR3 residues: CASSLGLGQGGQETQYF. As DNA, the CDR3 is TGTGCCAGCAGCTTGGGTCTTGGACAGGGGGGACAAGAGACCCAGTACTTC.

This clonotype has a single count. The chain recombines TRBV11-2 with TRBJ1-1; the D is unclear. CDR1 SGHAT and CDR2 FQNNGV come from the germline V gene. The CDR3 is 15 amino acids. Trimming removed 2 bases from V and 4 bases from J, with 14 bases in between. The CDR3 DNA sequence: TGTGCCAGCAGCTTACCCCCAGTCCGGGGCACTGAAGCTTTCTTT. Amino acids: CASSLPPVRGTEAFF.

This chain connects TRBV6-5 to TRBJ1-4, with TRBD1 identical over 9 bases. CDR1 is MNHEY, CDR2 SVGAGI, per germline. The CDR3 runs 14 residues. V gave up 5 bases and J gave up 8 bases; unmatched junction bases: 6. The CDR3 region has the DNA TGTGCCAGCAGTAACCGACAGGGGGTGGAAAAACTGTTTTTT. It encodes CASSNRQGVEKLFF.

This chain links TRBV7-8 with TRBJ2-2, with TRBD2 matching over 7 bases. J was trimmed by 6 bases and V by 6 bases; bases with no gene match: 4. The CDR3 runs 13 residues. CDR1 and CDR2 (germline): SGHVS, FQNEAQ. CDR3 nucleotide sequence: TGTGCCAGCAGAGATACTAGCGCCGGGGAGCTGTTTTTT. As protein: CASRDTSAGELFF. Using reference TRBV7-8 and TRBJ2-2 for the parts outside the CDR3, the full variable domain is GAGVSQSPRYKVAKRGQDVALRCDPISGHVSLFWYQQALGQGPEFLTYFQNEAQLDKSGLPSDRFFAERPEGSVSTLKIQRTQQEDSAVYLCASRDTSAGELFFGEGSRLTVL.

This sequence joins TRBV11-3 and TRBJ2-5, with D unclear. V was trimmed by 2 bases and J by 5 bases, leaving 6 bases between them. Germline V gene lookup returns CDR1 SGHNT and CDR2 YENEEA. The CDR3 spans 12 residues. The CDR3 nucleotides are TGTGCCAGCAGCTTAAAAGTGGAGACCCAGTACTTC. Its translation is CASSLKVETQYF.

This chain joins TRBV12-3 or TRBV12-4 and TRBJ1-5, with D possibly TRBD1 on 6 matching bases. This CDR3 has 15 amino acids. The germline V and J ends were trimmed by 7 bases and 0 bases, with 13 bases remaining between them. CDR3 sequence (DNA): TGTGCCAGCAAGGGGGGGTCGAATAGCAATCAGCCCCAGCATTTT. This gives the protein CASKGGSNSNQPQHF.

The chain employs TRBV7-3 and TRBJ1-2; tentative D call: TRBD1 (5 bases). Germline-derived CDR1 and CDR2 are SGHTA and FQGTGA. Between the trimmed V and J ends, which lost 3 bases and 2 bases, there was a span of 7 bases. The CDR3 sequence is 13 residues long. CDR3 region: CASSFDRNYGYTF. The CDR3 DNA follows: TGTGCCAGCAGCTTCGACAGAAACTATGGCTACACCTTC.

The chain links TRBV10-1 to TRBJ2-1; 9 nucleotides line up with TRBD2. In germline, CDR1 is WNHNN, CDR2 SYGVQD (reference sequence). V was clipped by 6 bases and J by 7 bases; unmatched bases: 4. The CDR3 runs to 13 residues. CDR3 nucleotide sequence: TGCGCCAGCAGCCCGGCGGGGGGGAATGAGCAGTTCTTC. It translates to CASSPAGGNEQFF.

V usage is TRBV30 and J usage is TRBJ1-1; 8 bases line up with TRBD1. J lost 3 bases, V lost 0 bases, and 3 bases had no gene match. The CDR3 runs 14 residues. Germline V gene data show CDR1 as GTSNPN and CDR2 as SVGIG (reference sequence). In nucleotides, the CDR3 is TGTGCCTGGAGTGTAGGGACAGGTGACACTGAAGCTTTCTTT. This gives the protein CAWSVGTGDTEAFF. Full variable domain (missing parts from reference TRBV30 and TRBJ1-1): SQTIHQWPATLVQPVGSPLSLECTVEGTSNPNLYWYRQAAGRGLQLLFYSVGIGQISSEVPQNLSASRPQDRQFILSSKKLLLSDSGFYLCAWSVGTGDTEAFFGQGTRLTVV.

This rearrangement joins TRBV7-2 to TRBJ2-7; 10 positions match TRBD2. V gave up 1 base and J gave up 7 bases; unmatched junction bases: 7. The germline V gene has CDR1 SGHTA and CDR2 FQGNSA. The CDR3 length is 15 residues. The CDR3 loop reads CASSLGAGGPGEQYF. CDR3 in DNA: TGTGCCAGCAGCTTAGGAGCGGGGGGGCCGGGGGAGCAGTACTTC.

The V call is TRBV11-2, the J call TRBJ2-5; 14 positions agree with TRBD2. The CDR3 runs to 16 residues. The germline V gene has CDR1 SGHAT and CDR2 FQNNGV. The ends lost 5 bases at V and 5 bases at J; junction bases unmatched: 7. CDR3 sequence reads: CASSQRTSGRRETQYF. The CDR3 nucleotides are TGTGCCAGCAGCCAACGGACTAGCGGGAGGCGGGAGACCCAGTACTTC.